The sequence of this T cell receptor (beta chain) was determined in a study of CD8+ T cells in alopecia areata (dated by TCRdb to about 2018). Background for the entire study: Treated patients were enrolled in an open-label pilot trial of oral tofacitinib, 5 to 10 mg twice daily, for moderate-to-severe alopecia areata. Scalp clonality was compared among normal scalp (n=4), patchy alopecia areata scalp (n=8), and alopecia totalis/universalis scalp (n=8). High-throughput TCRbeta sequencing was used to examine T cell clonal expansion in alopecia areata in both the C3H/HeJ mouse model and human patients. Tofacitinib was administered for 6 to 18 months, and 6 months of follow-up off drug were then conducted to assess delayed response and recurrence. RNA was obtained with the PAXgene miRNA kit for fixed scalp, the miRNeasy kit for PBMCs, and the RNeasy kit for mouse skin. Tofacitinib-treated patients had biopsies at baseline and at 4 and 24 weeks of treatment, with a later scalp biopsy in several patients. Scalp tissue and sorted CD4+ and CD8+ peripheral blood T cells from patchy and totalis/universalis alopecia areata patients and from healthy controls were covered by human TCRbeta sequencing. For the treated patients, the SALT score, which quantifies what percentage of scalp surface area is affected, served as the measure of disease severity. TCRbeta CDR3 regions were amplified by immunoSEQ multiplex PCR with 35 Vbeta forward and 13 Jbeta reverse primers.

The intended sense of this specimen's time point label: 24 weeks on oral tofacitinib. The sample's treatment or condition label, in plain terms: oral pan-JAK inhibitor, 5-10 mg twice daily. Lesional scalp punch biopsies and peripheral blood were collected from alopecia areata patients. After PBMCs were isolated by density centrifugation and stained for CD3, CD4 and CD8, a FACSAria was used to sort CD4+ and CD8+ T cells. Looking up the germline V gene (reference sequence) yields CDR1 GTSNPN and CDR2 SVGIG. Including cysteine and phenylalanine, the CDR3 has 12 amino acids. Only the CDR3 DNA is retained, 36 bases long and in frame from the first base. V lost 3 bases and J lost 5 bases; the stretch between them is 10 bases long. A remark on this clone: It lacks a known antigen. Per-base quality was not reported, and no clone a single base away is much larger than it.

The paper as a whole reports these results and caveats: Many expanded lesional clones were found to persist in scalp and blood during tofacitinib treatment, and relapse after treatment cessation may be partly explained by this persistence. Resident alphabeta T cells in normal human skin are also sequenced, complicating scalp TCR repertoire analysis, unlike mouse skin dominated by gammadelta T cells. Lesional scalp, especially in alopecia totalis/universalis, showed higher clonality and more expanded CD8+ clones than normal scalp, suggesting antigenic drive. Tofacitinib significantly decreased scalp clonality and the number of expanded CD8+ clones among the top 100 scalp clones. Because the treated cohort was small and had only one nonresponder, larger studies are needed to examine links between baseline CD8+ expansion and response. Shared TCR sequences between patients were less evident than in mice, which may be partly attributable to HLA diversity in the patient population.

The library was built by means of the immunoSEQ multiplex PCR assay. To provide template for TCR sequencing, every sample had RNA extracted and reverse transcribed into cDNA. SuperScript III was used to make first-strand cDNA, primed with a 2:1 mix of oligo-dT and random hexamers. A synthetic immune receptor repertoire was used to assess amplification bias, and residual bias was removed computationally. Regarding the original processing steps: Raw reads were preprocessed for error removal, and CDR3 was defined according to IMGT conventions as running from the conserved cysteine to phenylalanine. Clonality was computed as 1 minus the Shannon entropy, with the entropy normalized by log2 of the number of productive unique TCRs. Scalp TCRbeta sequences were cross-referenced with sorted blood CD4 and CD8 repertoires so that the CD4 or CD8 identity of scalp clones could be inferred. As stored in TCRdb, this immuneACCESS dataset retains in-frame rearrangements with V and J assigned. A fraction of the clones does not appear; measured against another copy, unresolved V genes explain less than half of the discrepancy, and the remainder lacks a known reason. D and trimming were read from the DNA, whereas the V and J calls and clone size are those reported in that table. The sample table contains approximately 170,000 clones; only one count was recorded for 55% to 75% of them. The ten largest clonotypes hold approximately 15% of the sample.

Sequencing used CD4+ T cells sorted from blood, obtained at week 24, from a patient treated with tofacitinib. The sequence was collected from a human donor with alopecia areata. The sequence joins TRBV30 to TRBJ2-5; the D gene lacks a confident call. The DNA reads as follows: TGTGCCTGGAGAAGCTTCTCGGAGACCCAGTACTTC. This codes for CAWRSFSETQYF.